This TCR beta chain was profiled in a study of T cells and copy number aberrations in small-cell lung cancer. Whole-study findings and limits: Due to few samples, these findings require validation.

Germline V gives CDR1 SGHRS, CDR2 YFSETQ. Trimming removed 6 bases at V and 5 bases at J, with 17 bases between. This CDR3 region has 14 residues. Only in-frame clones appear in the TCRdb table, and some are missing; sequencing was by immunoSEQ multiplex PCR. The data hold about 3,100 clones, with roughly nine tenths observed a single time. Comments on this clone: Antigen unknown.

Patients with resected limited-stage small-cell lung cancer, operated 2008 to 2020. All donors had upfront surgery without preoperative chemotherapy, radiotherapy or any immunotherapy. Every patient either smoked or had heavy second-hand smoke exposure. This TCR derives from a man aged 45 to 65 with small cell lung cancer. The V and J genes are TRBV5-1 and TRBJ1-1, with TRBD1 as a possible D gene (6 bases). Sequencing input: normal tissue next to the tumor. CDR3 loop: CASNPSEGGTEAFF. In DNA, the CDR3 is TGCGCCAGCAACCCATCGGAGGGGGGGACTGAAGCTTTCTTT.